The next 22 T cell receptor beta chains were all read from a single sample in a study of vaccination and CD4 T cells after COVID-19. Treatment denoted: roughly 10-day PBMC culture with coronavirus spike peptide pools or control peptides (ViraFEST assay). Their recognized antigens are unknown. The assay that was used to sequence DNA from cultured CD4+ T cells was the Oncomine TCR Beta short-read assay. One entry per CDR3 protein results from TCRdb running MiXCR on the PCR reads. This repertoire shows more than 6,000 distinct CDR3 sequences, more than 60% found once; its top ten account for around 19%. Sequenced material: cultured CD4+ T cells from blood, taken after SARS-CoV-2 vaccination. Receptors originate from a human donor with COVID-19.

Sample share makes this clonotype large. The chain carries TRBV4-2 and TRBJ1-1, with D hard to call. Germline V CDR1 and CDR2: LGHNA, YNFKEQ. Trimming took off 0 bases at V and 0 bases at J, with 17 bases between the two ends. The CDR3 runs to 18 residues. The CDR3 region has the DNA TGTGCCAGCAGCCAAGAGATTTCCGCAGGTCTCTTGAACACTGAAGCTTTCTTT. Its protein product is CASSQEISAGLLNTEAFF.

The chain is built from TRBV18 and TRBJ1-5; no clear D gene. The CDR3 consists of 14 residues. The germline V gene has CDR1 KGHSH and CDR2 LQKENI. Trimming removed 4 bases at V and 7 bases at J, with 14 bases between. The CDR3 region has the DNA TGTGCCAGCTCACGGAGCAGATTAGGCCAGCCCCAGCATTTT. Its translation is CASSRSRLGQPQHF.

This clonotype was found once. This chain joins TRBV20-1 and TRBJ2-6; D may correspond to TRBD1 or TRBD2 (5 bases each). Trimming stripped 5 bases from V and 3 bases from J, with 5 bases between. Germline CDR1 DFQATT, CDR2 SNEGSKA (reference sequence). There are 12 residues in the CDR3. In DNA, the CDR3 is TGCAGTGCTGGGGGTGGGGCCAACGTCCTGACTTTC. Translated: CSAGGGANVLTF.

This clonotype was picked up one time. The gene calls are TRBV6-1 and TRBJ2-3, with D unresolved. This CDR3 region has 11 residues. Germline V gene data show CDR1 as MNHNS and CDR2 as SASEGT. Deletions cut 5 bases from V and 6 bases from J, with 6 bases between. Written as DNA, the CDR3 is TGTGCCAGCAGTCCCATGGATACGCAGTATTTT. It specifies CASSPMDTQYF.

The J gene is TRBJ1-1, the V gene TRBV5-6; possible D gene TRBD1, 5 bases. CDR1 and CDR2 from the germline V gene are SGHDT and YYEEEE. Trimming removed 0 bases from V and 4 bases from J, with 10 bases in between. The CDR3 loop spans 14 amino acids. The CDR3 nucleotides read TGTGCCAGCAGCTTGGGGGGCAAAGGCACTGAAGCTTTCTTT. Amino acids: CASSLGGKGTEAFF.

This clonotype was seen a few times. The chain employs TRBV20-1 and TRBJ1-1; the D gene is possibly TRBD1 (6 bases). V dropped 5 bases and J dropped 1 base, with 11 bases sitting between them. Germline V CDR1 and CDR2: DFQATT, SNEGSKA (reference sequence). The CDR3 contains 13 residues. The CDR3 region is CSAPGQQNTEAFF. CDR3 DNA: TGCAGTGCTCCCGGACAGCAGAACACTGAAGCTTTCTTT.

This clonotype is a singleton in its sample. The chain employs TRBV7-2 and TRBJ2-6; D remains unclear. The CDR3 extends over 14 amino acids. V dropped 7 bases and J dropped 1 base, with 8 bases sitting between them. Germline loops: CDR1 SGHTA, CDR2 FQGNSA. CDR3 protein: CASTLNSGANVLTF. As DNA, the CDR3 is TGTGCCAGCACGCTCAATTCTGGGGCCAACGTCCTGACTTTC.

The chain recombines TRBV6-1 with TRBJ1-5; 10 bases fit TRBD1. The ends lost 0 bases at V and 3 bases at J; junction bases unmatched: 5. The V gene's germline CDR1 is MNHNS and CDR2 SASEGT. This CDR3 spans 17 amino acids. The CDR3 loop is CASSEAWDRGNNQPQHF. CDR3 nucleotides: TGTGCCAGCAGTGAAGCTTGGGACAGGGGAAACAATCAGCCCCAGCATTTT.

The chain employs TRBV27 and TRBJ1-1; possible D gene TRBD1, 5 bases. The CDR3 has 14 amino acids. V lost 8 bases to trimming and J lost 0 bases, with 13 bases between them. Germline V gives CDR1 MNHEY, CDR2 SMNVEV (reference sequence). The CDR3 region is CASGSGLVNTEAFF. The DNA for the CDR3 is TGTGCCAGCGGATCAGGGTTAGTGAACACTGAAGCTTTCTTT.

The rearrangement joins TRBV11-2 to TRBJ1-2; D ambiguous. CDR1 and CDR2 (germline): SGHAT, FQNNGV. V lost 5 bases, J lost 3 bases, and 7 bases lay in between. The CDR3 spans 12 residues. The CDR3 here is CASSMTDYGYTF. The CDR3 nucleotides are TGTGCCAGCAGCATGACCGACTATGGCTACACCTTC.

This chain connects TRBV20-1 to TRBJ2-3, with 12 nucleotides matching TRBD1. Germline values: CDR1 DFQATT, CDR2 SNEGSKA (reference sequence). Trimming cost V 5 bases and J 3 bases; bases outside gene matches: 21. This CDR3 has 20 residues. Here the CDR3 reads CSAPPAPGQGAQGRTDTQYF. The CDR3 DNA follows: TGCAGTGCTCCACCGGCCCCGGGACAGGGGGCACAAGGGAGGACAGATACGCAGTATTTT.

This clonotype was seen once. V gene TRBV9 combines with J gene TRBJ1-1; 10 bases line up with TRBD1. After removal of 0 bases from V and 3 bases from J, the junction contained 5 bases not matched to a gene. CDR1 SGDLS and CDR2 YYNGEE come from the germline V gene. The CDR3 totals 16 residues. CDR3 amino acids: CASSVGQGAWDTEAFF. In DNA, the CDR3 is TGTGCCAGCAGCGTAGGACAGGGGGCCTGGGACACTGAAGCTTTCTTT.

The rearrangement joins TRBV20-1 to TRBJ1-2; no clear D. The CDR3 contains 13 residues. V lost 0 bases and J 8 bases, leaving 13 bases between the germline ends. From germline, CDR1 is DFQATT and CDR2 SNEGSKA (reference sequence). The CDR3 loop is CSAREVGLGGYTF. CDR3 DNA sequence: TGCAGTGCTAGAGAGGTAGGGTTGGGCGGCTACACCTTC.

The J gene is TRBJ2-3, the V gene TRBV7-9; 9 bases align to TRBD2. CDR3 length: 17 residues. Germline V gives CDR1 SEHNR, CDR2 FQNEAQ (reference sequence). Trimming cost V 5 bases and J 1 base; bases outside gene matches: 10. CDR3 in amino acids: CASSLPSIAGGTDTQYF. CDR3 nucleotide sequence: TGTGCCAGCAGCCTCCCCTCTATAGCGGGGGGCACAGATACGCAGTATTTT.

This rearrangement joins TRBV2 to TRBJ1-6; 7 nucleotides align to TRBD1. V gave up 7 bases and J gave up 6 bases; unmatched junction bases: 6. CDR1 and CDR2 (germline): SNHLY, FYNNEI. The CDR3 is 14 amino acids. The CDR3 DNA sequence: TGTGCCAGCACTGGGGGGACAGCTAATTCACCCCTCCACTTT. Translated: CASTGGTANSPLHF.

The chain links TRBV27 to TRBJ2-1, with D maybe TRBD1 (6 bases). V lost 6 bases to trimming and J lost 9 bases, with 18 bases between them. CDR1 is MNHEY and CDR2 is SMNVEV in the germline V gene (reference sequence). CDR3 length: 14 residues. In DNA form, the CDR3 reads TGTGCCAGCAGACCACCCAGGCAGGGGAGTGAGCAGTTCTTC. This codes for CASRPPRQGSEQFF.

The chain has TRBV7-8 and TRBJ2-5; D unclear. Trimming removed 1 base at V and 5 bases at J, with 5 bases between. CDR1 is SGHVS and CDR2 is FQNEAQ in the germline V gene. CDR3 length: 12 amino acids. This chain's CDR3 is CASSLVAETQYF. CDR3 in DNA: TGTGCCAGCAGCTTAGTTGCGGAGACCCAGTACTTC.

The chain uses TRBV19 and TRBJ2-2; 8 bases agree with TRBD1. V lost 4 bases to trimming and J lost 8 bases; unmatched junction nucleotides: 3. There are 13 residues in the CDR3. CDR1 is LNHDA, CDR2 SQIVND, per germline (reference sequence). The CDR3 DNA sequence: TGTGCCAGTAGTAGGACAGGGCTTGGGGAGCTGTTTTTT. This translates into CASSRTGLGELFF.

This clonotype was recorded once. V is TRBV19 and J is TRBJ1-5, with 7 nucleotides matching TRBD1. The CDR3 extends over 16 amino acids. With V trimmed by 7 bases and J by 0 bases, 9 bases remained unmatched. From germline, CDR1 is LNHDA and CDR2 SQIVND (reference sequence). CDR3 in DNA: TGTGCCAGTAAGGGGACAGTCGTCCATAGCAATCAGCCCCAGCATTTT. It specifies CASKGTVVHSNQPQHF.

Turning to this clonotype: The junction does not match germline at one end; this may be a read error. DNA for the CDR3: TGTGCTAGCAGCCCTAGCGGGGGTGGCACCGGGGAGCTGTTTTTT. Residues: CASSPSGGGTGELFF. The chain links TRBV7-6 to TRBJ2-2; TRBD2 matches 10 bases. There are 15 residues in the CDR3. Germline CDR1 SGHVS, CDR2 FNYEAQ.

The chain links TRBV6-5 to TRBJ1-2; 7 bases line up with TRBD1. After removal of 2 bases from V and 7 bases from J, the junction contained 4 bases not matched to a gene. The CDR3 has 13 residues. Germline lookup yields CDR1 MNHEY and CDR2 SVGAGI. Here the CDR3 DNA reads TGTGCCAGCAGTTACGACAGGGCGACTGGCTACACCTTC. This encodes CASSYDRATGYTF.

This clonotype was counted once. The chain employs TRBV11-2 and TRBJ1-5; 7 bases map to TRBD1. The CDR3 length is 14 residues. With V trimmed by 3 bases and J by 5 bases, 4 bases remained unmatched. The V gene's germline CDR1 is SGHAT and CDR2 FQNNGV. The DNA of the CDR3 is TGTGCCAGCAGCTTCCAGGGGGTGGATCAGCCCCAGCATTTT. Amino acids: CASSFQGVDQPQHF.